This TCR beta chain was sequenced during a study of T-cell memory formation after mild COVID-19. Study-level background: There were largely donor-specific TCR clusters.

cDNA libraries for TCR alpha and TCR beta, carrying sample barcodes and UMIs, came from 5'RACE with constant-segment primers. One entry per CDR3 protein, called by TCRdb with MiXCR from the 5' RACE reads. The profile covers fewer than 140,000 distinct CDR3 sequences, with 15% to 20% appearing a single time and around 28% taken by the ten largest. With regard to this clonotype: Its antigen is as yet unknown.

Germline V gene data show CDR1 as LGHNA and CDR2 as YNFKEQ. The CDR3 covers 17 residues. The V end was cut by 4 bases, the J end by 0 bases, with 15 bases between. Study-wide results and limits: SARS-CoV-2 specificity of second-wave clones peaking day 37 was unconfirmed. Clones that got smaller from day 15 to 85 had even CD4/CD8, while clones growing later tipped toward CD4+.

The genes are TRBV4-2 and TRBJ1-4; TRBD1 is a possible D gene (5 bases). Sequenced material: PBMCs or a T cell subset sorted from them (not recorded which). The clonotype was recovered from an adult woman who had mild COVID-19 (a few samples of this study predate the infection). Cell type and time point are not known. The CDR3 coding sequence is TGTGCCAGCAGCCGAGATCTGACAGTTGCAACTAATGAAAAACTGTTTTTT. Its protein is CASSRDLTVATNEKLFF.